This TCR beta chain was sequenced in a study of blood T cell repertoires in COVID-19. This CDR3 spans 14 amino acids. The germline gives CDR1 MGHDK, CDR2 SYGVNS. V was pared by 4 bases and J by 5 bases, with 7 bases of the junction left unmatched. Profiling relied on immunoSEQ multiplex PCR, and the TCRdb table lists in-frame clones only, not all of them. There are 200,000 to 250,000 clones in the sample; roughly 85% occur only once, and around 9.8% lies in the top ten. The age range of participants was about 18 to 95 years, with residence in roughly 25 US areas. V and J are TRBV25-1 and TRBJ1-1; 7 bases fit TRBD1. Input material: PBMCs or T cells enriched from blood (not recorded which). This clonotype was obtained from a woman in her 50s with acute COVID-19. The CDR3 loop reads CASSGQGVGTEAFF. The DNA for the CDR3 is TGTGCCAGCAGTGGACAGGGTGTCGGGACTGAAGCTTTCTTT.